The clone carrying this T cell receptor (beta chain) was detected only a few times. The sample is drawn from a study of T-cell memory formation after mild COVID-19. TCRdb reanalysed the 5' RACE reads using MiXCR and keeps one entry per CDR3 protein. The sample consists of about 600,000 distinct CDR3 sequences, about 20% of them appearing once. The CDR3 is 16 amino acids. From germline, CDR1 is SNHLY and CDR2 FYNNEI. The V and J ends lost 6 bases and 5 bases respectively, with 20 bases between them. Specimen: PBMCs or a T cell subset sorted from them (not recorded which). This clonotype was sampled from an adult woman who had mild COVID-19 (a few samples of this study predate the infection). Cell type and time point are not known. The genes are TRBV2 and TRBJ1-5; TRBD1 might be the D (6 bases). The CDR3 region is CASRRGGGPRDQPQHF. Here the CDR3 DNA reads TGTGCCAGCAGGAGGGGTGGGGGCCCCAGGGATCAGCCCCAGCATTTT.